The 20 T cell receptor beta chains listed next were all sequenced from one sample in a study of T cell responses to AZD1222 COVID-19 vaccine (dated by TCRdb to about 2021). In the paper's terms, the time point label means: baseline before first vaccination. Receptors were amplified or captured by the immunoSEQ multiplex PCR assay. TCRdb's version of the immuneACCESS table is confined to in-frame rearrangements and falls short of the full clone set. An unresolved V gene accounts for under half of the shortfall where checked; the remainder is of unknown origin. Counted in this sample were 100,000 to 150,000 clones; approximately 86% of them appeared once. Of the sample, 1.3% to 1.5% is held by the ten largest clones. The sequenced sample was peripheral blood, obtained on day 0 of AZD1222 vaccination. Receptors were obtained from an adult in good health.

This clone turned up a few times. The gene calls are TRBV6-2 or TRBV6-3 and TRBJ1-2; D gene ambiguous. The CDR3 is 11 amino acids. V was cut by 4 bases and J by 4 bases, with 4 bases left in between. Germline V gene sequence: CDR1 MNHEY, CDR2 SVGEGT. As DNA, the CDR3 is TGTGCCAGCAGTTGGACCTATGGCTACACCTTC. It translates to CASSWTYGYTF.

The V gene is TRBV28, the J gene TRBJ1-2, with 7 bases matching TRBD1. The V segment lost 6 bases and the J segment 7 bases; nucleotides outside the gene matches: 5. This CDR3 is built from 12 residues. Germline V gene data show CDR1 as MDHEN and CDR2 as SYDVKM. The CDR3, as DNA: TGTGCCAGCAGGGGACAGTCTATTGGCTACACCTTC. Its translation: CASRGQSIGYTF.

This chain links TRBV4-1 with TRBJ1-5; unclear D gene. The V gene lost 0 bases and the J gene lost 3 bases, with 15 bases spanning the gap. CDR3 length: 17 amino acids. CDR1 and CDR2 from the germline V gene are MGHRA and YSYEKL. CDR3 in DNA: TGCGCCAGCAGCCAAGATAGGATTAGGGCGGTCAATCAGCCCCAGCATTTT. Translation: CASSQDRIRAVNQPQHF.

The gene calls are TRBV4-3 and TRBJ1-1; tentative D call: TRBD1 (6 bases). Trimming stripped 0 bases from V and 6 bases from J, with 14 bases between. Germline V gene sequence: CDR1 LGHNA, CDR2 YSLEER. The CDR3 runs 15 residues. DNA for the CDR3: TGCGCCAGCAGCCAAGATAGGGGGGTGAGGGCTGAAGCTTTCTTT. Encoded protein: CASSQDRGVRAEAFF.

The chain has TRBV14 and TRBJ2-3; weak D call: TRBD2 (6 bases). The V and J ends lost 4 bases and 2 bases respectively, with 10 bases between them. From germline, CDR1 is SGHDN and CDR2 FVKESK. The CDR3 is made up of 14 amino acids. The CDR3 DNA reads as TGTGCCAGCAGCCTGGGACTTAACACAGATACGCAGTATTTT. It translates to CASSLGLNTDTQYF.

Remarks on this clone: Other DNA sequences within the sample encode an identical CDR3. V gene TRBV3-1 (or the pseudogene TRBV3-2) combines with J gene TRBJ1-1, with a tentative D call TRBD1 (6 bases). Germline V CDR1 and CDR2: LGHDT, YNNKEL (reference sequence). V shed 4 bases and J shed 8 bases, with 8 bases lying between them. The CDR3 is made up of 11 amino acids. CDR3: CASSPGQEAFF. DNA for the CDR3: TGTGCCAGCAGCCCCGGACAGGAAGCTTTCTTT.

The chain joins TRBV19 to TRBJ2-7; TRBD1 matches 11 bases. From germline, CDR1 is LNHDA and CDR2 SQIVND (reference sequence). V lost 6 bases, J lost 2 bases, and 3 bases stayed unmatched. The CDR3 is made up of 14 amino acids. DNA for the CDR3: TGTGCCAGTAGCGGGACAGGGGGGCCCTACGAGCAGTACTTC. It is translated as CASSGTGGPYEQYF.

The chain joins TRBV25-1 to TRBJ1-4, with TRBD1 as a possible D gene (5 bases). The CDR3 has 15 amino acids. CDR1 and CDR2 from the germline V gene are MGHDK and SYGVNS. V gave up 4 bases and J gave up 7 bases, with 16 bases separating them. CDR3 protein: CASSGLGSGGEKLFF. The CDR3 coding sequence is TGTGCCAGCAGTGGGCTGGGGTCCGGGGGTGAAAAACTGTTTTTT.

The J gene is TRBJ1-2, the V gene TRBV6-5, with D possibly matching TRBD1 (5 bases). Looked up from germline, CDR1 is MNHEY and CDR2 is SVGAGI. CDR3 length equals 13 residues. V was cut by 6 bases and J by 8 bases, with 16 bases left in between. The CDR3 spells CASSPRDREGYTF. DNA of the CDR3: TGTGCCAGCAGCCCCCGGGACCGGGAGGGCTACACCTTC.

This sequence joins TRBV10-3 and TRBJ2-1; D is possibly TRBD2 (5 bases). The CDR3 loop spans 14 amino acids. V was trimmed by 4 bases and J by 9 bases, leaving 16 bases between them. The germline V gene encodes CDR1 ENHRY and CDR2 SYGVKD. In DNA form, the CDR3 reads TGTGCCATCAGTGCCCAACTAGGAAGGAGTGAGCAGTTCTTC. Its protein is CAISAQLGRSEQFF.

The CDR3 region has the DNA TGTGCCACTTCCCCTCGACAGGGCTCGAGAGAGCAGTACTTC. Its translation: CATSPRQGSREQYF. The chain uses TRBV10-3 and TRBJ2-7, with 7 bases identical to TRBD1. The germline V gene has CDR1 ENHRY and CDR2 SYGVKD. Trimming cost V 10 bases and J 7 bases; bases outside gene matches: 16. The CDR3 extends over 14 amino acids.

This sequence joins TRBV5-6 and TRBJ1-5; the match to TRBD1 covers 8 bases. The V and J ends lost 4 bases and 3 bases, in that order; junction bases with no gene match: 6. The CDR3 is made up of 15 amino acids. Per the germline V gene, CDR1 is SGHDT and CDR2 is YYEEEE. The CDR3 nucleotides are TGTGCCAGCAGCGGAAAGACAGGGGTCAATCAGCCCCAGCATTTT. This sequence encodes CASSGKTGVNQPQHF.

CDR3 nucleotide sequence: TGTGCCAGCAGCGTAGTGGCGGACACTGAAGCTTTCTTT. It encodes CASSVVADTEAFF. The rearrangement links TRBV9 to TRBJ1-1; no clear D. With 0 bases removed from V and 3 bases from J, the gap between germline ends came to 6 bases. Germline V gene lookup returns CDR1 SGDLS and CDR2 YYNGEE. The CDR3 consists of 13 residues.

V is TRBV6-4 and J is TRBJ2-1; the D gene is possibly TRBD2 (6 bases). This CDR3 is 16 amino acids long. Trimming left V 5 bases short and J 6 bases short, with 20 bases between. Germline V gene lookup returns CDR1 MRHNA and CDR2 SNTAGT. CDR3 nucleotide sequence: TGTGCCAGCAGTCCACTACCGGGACTCGCGACCAATGAGCAGTTCTTC. Translated: CASSPLPGLATNEQFF.

This chain uses TRBV6-5 with TRBJ1-5; no firm D call. Germline V CDR1 and CDR2: MNHEY, SVGAGI. The CDR3 contains 16 residues. V lost 2 bases, J lost 5 bases, and 16 bases lay in between. CDR3 in DNA: TGTGCCAGCAGTTACGGCCTGGGATGGAGGGATCAGCCCCAGCATTTT. This encodes CASSYGLGWRDQPQHF.

The CDR3 DNA follows: TGTGCCAGCAGTGAAGCGGGTATCTCTGGAAACACCATATATTTT. This translates into CASSEAGISGNTIYF. The gene calls are TRBV2 and TRBJ1-3, with D hard to call. The CDR3 loop spans 15 amino acids. The ends were cut back, 0 bases at V and 0 bases at J, with 6 bases in the middle. CDR1 and CDR2 from the germline V gene are SNHLY and FYNNEI.

The V gene is TRBV7-9, the J gene TRBJ1-1; 8 bases fit TRBD1. Trimming cost V 3 bases and J 11 bases; bases outside gene matches: 5. Germline V lookup: CDR1 SEHNR, CDR2 FQNEAQ (reference sequence). There are 12 residues in the CDR3. The CDR3 DNA reads as TGTGCCAGCAGCTTGCAGGACAGGGATGCTTTCTTT. Protein sequence: CASSLQDRDAFF.

The V gene is TRBV6-1, the J gene TRBJ2-5; D gene unclear. The CDR3 extends over 15 amino acids. The germline gives CDR1 MNHNS, CDR2 SASEGT. Trimming took 3 bases from V and 3 from J, leaving 14 bases between them. CDR3 region: CASSEDHWDEETQYF. CDR3 sequence (DNA): TGTGCCAGCAGTGAGGACCACTGGGATGAAGAGACCCAGTACTTC.

The gene calls are TRBV5-1 and TRBJ2-7, with a weak D call TRBD1 (5 bases). Germline V gene lookup returns CDR1 SGHRS and CDR2 YFSETQ. V was pared by 0 bases and J by 6 bases, with 13 bases between. The CDR3 is 14 amino acids. CDR3 protein: CASSLDTGSREQYF. The DNA for the CDR3 is TGCGCCAGCAGCTTGGATACAGGTTCGCGCGAGCAGTACTTC.

A few counts support this clone. J is TRBJ1-6 and V is TRBV5-1; no firm D call. V was trimmed by 6 bases and J by 9 bases, leaving 16 bases between them. The CDR3 covers 14 residues. Germline assignment: CDR1 SGHRS and CDR2 YFSETQ. CDR3 DNA: TGCGCCAGCACCCTAGGAACAGATCCTTCACCCCTCCACTTT. This translates into CASTLGTDPSPLHF.